Listed here are 2 T cell receptor beta chains from one sample, sequenced in a study of blood T cell repertoires in COVID-19. This table comes from immunoSEQ multiplex PCR, and its TCRdb copy is limited to in-frame clones, with some not included. This sample carries roughly 500,000 clones, 70% to 90% of them seen once, and the ten largest clones take over 1.5%. The sample comprised PBMCs or T cells enriched from blood (not recorded which). Source of these receptors: a woman aged 40 to 50 who had recovered from COVID-19.

This sequence joins TRBV11-2 and TRBJ1-2; TRBD1 aligns across 8 bases. CDR1 and CDR2 from the germline V gene are SGHAT and FQNNGV. The CDR3 runs to 16 residues. V shed 4 bases, J shed 4 bases, and the junction held 11 bases outside the gene matches. This chain's CDR3 is CASSYLGQDSIYGYTF. CDR3 sequence (DNA): TGTGCCAGCAGCTACCTGGGACAGGATTCCATCTATGGCTACACCTTC.

The rearrangement joins TRBV5-4 to TRBJ1-2, with D tentatively TRBD1 (5 bases). Germline V gives CDR1 SGHNT, CDR2 YYREEE (reference sequence). The CDR3 consists of 16 residues. Trimming pared 4 bases from V and 5 bases from J, leaving 21 bases between. This chain's CDR3 is CASSPGGDLYEYGYTF. The CDR3 DNA reads as TGTGCCAGCAGCCCTGGAGGGGACCTTTATGAGTATGGCTACACCTTC. Filled out from reference TRBV5-4 and TRBJ1-2, the complete variable domain reads ETGVTQSPTHLIKTRGQQVTLRCSSQSGHNTVSWYQQALGQGPQFIFQYYREEENGRGNFPPRFSGLQFPNYSSELNVNALELDDSALYLCASSPGGDLYEYGYTFGSGTRLTVV.